This paragraph covers one T cell receptor (beta chain) sequence. What it binds is not known. The data are from a study of cytomegalovirus exposure and HLA in healthy donors. Study observations and caveats: An analysis done earlier found most TCR beta V segments productive about 87% or about 30% of the time. Most sequenced TCRs were rare (though some public TCRs occurred in many donors). Accurate predictions that matched the HLA-A and HLA-B alleles of most subjects were reportedly made from TCR beta sequences.

PCR was performed using 60 Vbeta and 13 Jbeta primers. Original processing notes: Per a later analysis, the number of unique TCR beta chains was some 82 million, of which 9 million to 12 million were shared. The assay was immunoSEQ multiplex PCR, and TCRdb's table has in-frame clones only and misses some. V and J calls and clone size are copied from that table; D and trimming were computed from the DNA. Across about 34,000 clones, the top ten clones capture 3.4% of the sample. The CDR3 loop spans 14 amino acids. J lost 3 bases, V lost 3 bases, and 2 bases had no gene match. In germline, CDR1 is SGHNT, CDR2 YYREEE (reference sequence).

The gene calls are TRBV5-4 and TRBJ2-1, with 8 nucleotides matching TRBD1. Sequencing was done on a sample of PBMCs. The TCR sequence derives from a woman aged 40 to 50 in good health and CMV-seropositive. CDR3 loop: CASSSGQGYNEQFF. The DNA of the CDR3 is TGTGCCAGCAGCTCCGGACAGGGCTACAATGAGCAGTTCTTC.